This TCR beta chain was recovered during a study of cytomegalovirus exposure and HLA in healthy donors. Background on the study: Researchers previously reported finding just under 120 million unique TCR beta sequences from about 170 million T cells. The study placed roughly four fifths of its 350 to 450 genotyped donors in the Caucasian-associated ancestry cluster. Study-wide findings and caveats: The availability of immune exposure information extended only to CMV serostatus. In a later analysis, HLA-C alleles had the fewest associated TCRs, DRB1 alleles the most.

The CDR3 runs 14 residues. Germline CDR1 reads ENHRY; CDR2 reads SYGVKD. V shed 6 bases, J shed 5 bases, and the junction held 8 bases outside the gene matches. Both 60 Vbeta primers and 13 Jbeta primers went into the PCR. Only in-frame clones appear in the TCRdb table, and some are missing; sequencing was by immunoSEQ multiplex PCR. The table shows about 90,000 clones, with approximately 84% occurring only once. This clone was counted only a few times. The antigen is unknown. The chain has TRBV10-3 and TRBJ1-1, with 8 bases lining up with TRBD1. The material sequenced was PBMCs. This clonotype was sampled from a man between 18 and 35 years old in good health and CMV-seronegative. The CDR3: CAIRTGVRGTEAFF. CDR3 coding DNA: TGTGCCATCAGGACAGGGGTCCGGGGGACTGAAGCTTTCTTT.